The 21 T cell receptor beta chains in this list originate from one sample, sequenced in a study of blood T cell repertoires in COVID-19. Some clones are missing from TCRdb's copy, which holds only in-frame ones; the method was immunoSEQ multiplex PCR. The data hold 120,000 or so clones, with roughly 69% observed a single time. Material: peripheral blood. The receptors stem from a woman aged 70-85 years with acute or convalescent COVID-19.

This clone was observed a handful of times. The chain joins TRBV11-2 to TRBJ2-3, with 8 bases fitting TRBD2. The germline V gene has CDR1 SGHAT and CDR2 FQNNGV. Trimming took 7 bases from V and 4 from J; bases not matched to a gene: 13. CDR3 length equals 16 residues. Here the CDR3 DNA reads TGTGCCAGCACCCCTCGCGGGCGGGAGGTTTCAGATACGCAGTATTTT. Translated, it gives CASTPRGREVSDTQYF.

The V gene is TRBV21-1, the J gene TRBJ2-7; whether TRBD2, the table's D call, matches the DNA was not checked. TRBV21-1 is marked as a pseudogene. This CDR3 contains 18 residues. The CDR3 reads CASSKVSSGRSHEYEQYF. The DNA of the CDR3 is TGTGCCAGCAGCAAAGTGTCTAGCGGGAGGTCCCACGAGTACGAGCAGTACTTC.

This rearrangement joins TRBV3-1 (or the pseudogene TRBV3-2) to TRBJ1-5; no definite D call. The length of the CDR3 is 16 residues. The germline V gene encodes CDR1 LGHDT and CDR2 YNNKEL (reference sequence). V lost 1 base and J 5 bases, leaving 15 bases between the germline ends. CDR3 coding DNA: TGTGCCAGCAGCCAAGGGGCGGGAGTGAGGCATCAGCCCCAGCATTTT. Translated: CASSQGAGVRHQPQHF.

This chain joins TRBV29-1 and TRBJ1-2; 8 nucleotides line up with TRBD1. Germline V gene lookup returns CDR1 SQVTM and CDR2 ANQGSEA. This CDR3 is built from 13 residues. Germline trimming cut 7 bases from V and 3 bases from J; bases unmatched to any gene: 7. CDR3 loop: CSGRGQADYGYTF. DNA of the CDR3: TGCAGCGGGAGGGGACAGGCGGACTATGGCTACACCTTC.

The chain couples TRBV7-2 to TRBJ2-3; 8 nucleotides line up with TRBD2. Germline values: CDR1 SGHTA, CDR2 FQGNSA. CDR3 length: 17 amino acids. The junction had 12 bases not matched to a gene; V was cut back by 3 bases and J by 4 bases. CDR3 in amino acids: CASSLGGLGLESDTQYF. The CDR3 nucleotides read TGTGCCAGCAGCTTGGGGGGGCTGGGACTAGAGTCAGATACGCAGTATTTT.

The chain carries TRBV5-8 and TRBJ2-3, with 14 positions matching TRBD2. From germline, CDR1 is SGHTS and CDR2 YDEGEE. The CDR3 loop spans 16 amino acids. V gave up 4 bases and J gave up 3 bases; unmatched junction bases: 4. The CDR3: CASSTTSGGVTDTQYF. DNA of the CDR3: TGTGCCAGCAGCACGACTAGCGGGGGGGTGACAGATACGCAGTATTTT.

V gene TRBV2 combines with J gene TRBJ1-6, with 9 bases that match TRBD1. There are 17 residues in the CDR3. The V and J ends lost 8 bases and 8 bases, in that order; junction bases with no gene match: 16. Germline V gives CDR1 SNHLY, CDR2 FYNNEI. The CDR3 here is CASGGRSNRGQDSPLHF. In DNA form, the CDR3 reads TGTGCCAGCGGGGGGCGTTCAAACAGGGGGCAGGATTCACCCCTCCACTTT.

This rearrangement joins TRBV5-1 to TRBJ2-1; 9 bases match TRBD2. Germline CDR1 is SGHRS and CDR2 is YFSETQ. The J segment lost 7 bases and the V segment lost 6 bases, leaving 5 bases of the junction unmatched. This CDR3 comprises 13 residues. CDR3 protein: CASNLAGLNEQFF. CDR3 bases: TGCGCCAGCAACCTAGCGGGATTGAATGAGCAGTTCTTC.

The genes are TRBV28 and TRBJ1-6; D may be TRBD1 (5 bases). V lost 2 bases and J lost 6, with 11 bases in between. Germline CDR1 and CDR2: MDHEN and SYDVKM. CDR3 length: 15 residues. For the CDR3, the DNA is TGTGCCAGCAGTTTAATCCAGGGAGGTAATTCACCCCTCCACTTT. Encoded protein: CASSLIQGGNSPLHF.

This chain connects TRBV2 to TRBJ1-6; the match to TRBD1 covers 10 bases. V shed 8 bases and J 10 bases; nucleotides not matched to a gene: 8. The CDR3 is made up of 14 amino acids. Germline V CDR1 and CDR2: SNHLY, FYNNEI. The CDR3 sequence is CASQDRGRASPLHF. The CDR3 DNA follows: TGTGCCAGCCAAGACAGGGGGCGGGCCTCACCCCTCCACTTT.

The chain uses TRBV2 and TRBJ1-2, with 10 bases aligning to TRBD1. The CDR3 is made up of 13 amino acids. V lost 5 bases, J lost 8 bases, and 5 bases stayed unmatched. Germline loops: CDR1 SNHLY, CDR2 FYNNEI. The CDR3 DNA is TGTGCCAGCAGTAGACAGGGGGCGGAGGGCTACACCTTC. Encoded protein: CASSRQGAEGYTF.

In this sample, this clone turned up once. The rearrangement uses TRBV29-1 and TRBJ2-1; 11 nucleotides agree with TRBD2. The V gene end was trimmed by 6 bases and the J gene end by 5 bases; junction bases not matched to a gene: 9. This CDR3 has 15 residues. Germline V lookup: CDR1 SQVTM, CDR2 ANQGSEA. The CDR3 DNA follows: TGCAGCGTCCAGAATTTAGCGGGGGGGGACAATGAGCAGTTCTTC. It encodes CSVQNLAGGDNEQFF.

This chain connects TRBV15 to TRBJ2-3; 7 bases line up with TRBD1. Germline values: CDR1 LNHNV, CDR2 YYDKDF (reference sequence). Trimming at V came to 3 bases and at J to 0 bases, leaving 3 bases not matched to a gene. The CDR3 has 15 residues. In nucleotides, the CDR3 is TGTGCCACCAGCAGGTCGGACAGGAGCACAGATACGCAGTATTTT. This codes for CATSRSDRSTDTQYF.

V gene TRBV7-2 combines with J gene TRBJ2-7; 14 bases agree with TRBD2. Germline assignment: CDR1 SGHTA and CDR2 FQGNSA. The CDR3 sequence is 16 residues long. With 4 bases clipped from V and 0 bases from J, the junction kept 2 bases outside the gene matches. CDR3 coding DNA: TGTGCCAGCAGCTCGGGACTAGCGGGGGCCTCCTACGAGCAGTACTTC. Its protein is CASSSGLAGASYEQYF.

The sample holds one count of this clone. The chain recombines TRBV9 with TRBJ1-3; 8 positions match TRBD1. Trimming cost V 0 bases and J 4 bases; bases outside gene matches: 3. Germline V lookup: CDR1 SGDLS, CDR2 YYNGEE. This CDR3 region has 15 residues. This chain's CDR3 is CASSVGQGSGNTIYF. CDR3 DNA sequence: TGTGCCAGCAGCGTAGGACAGGGGTCCGGAAACACCATATATTTT.

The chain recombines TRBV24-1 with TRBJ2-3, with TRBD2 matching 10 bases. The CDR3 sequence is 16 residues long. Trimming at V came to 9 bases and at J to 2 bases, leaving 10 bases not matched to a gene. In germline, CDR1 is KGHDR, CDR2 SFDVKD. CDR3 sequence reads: CATAIAGGLSTDTQYF. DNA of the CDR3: TGTGCCACCGCAATAGCGGGGGGCCTCTCCACAGATACGCAGTATTTT.

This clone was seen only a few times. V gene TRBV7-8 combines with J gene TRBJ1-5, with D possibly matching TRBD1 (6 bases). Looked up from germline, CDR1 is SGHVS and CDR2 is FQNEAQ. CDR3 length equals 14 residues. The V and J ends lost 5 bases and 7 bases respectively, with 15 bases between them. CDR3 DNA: TGTGCCAGCAGCGCGGGGGGGGCACCCCAGCCCCAGCATTTT. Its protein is CASSAGGAPQPQHF. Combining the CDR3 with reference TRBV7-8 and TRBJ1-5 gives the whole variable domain GAGVSQSPRYKVAKRGQDVALRCDPISGHVSLFWYQQALGQGPEFLTYFQNEAQLDKSGLPSDRFFAERPEGSVSTLKIQRTQQEDSAVYLCASSAGGAPQPQHFGDGTRLSIL.

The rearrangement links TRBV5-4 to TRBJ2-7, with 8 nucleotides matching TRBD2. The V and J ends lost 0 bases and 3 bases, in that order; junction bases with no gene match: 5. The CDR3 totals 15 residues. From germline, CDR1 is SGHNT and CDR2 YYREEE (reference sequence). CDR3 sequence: CASSLAGLASYEQYF. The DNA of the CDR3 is TGTGCCAGCAGCTTGGCAGGACTAGCAAGCTACGAGCAGTACTTC.

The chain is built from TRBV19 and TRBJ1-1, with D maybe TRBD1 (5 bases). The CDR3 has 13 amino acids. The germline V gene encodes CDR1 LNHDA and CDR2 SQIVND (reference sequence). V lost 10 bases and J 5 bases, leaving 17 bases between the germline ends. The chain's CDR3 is CATINTGRTEAFF. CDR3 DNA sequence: TGTGCCACCATAAATACAGGTCGGACTGAAGCTTTCTTT.

The CDR3 protein is CASRTSGRADEQFF. The CDR3 bases are TGTGCCAGCAGAACTAGCGGGAGGGCAGATGAGCAGTTCTTC. The genes are TRBV27 and TRBJ2-1; 13 bases are a match to TRBD2. CDR1 and CDR2 (germline): MNHEY, SMNVEV (reference sequence). Unmatched junction bases numbered 4, after V lost 6 bases and J lost 8 bases. The CDR3 is 14 amino acids.

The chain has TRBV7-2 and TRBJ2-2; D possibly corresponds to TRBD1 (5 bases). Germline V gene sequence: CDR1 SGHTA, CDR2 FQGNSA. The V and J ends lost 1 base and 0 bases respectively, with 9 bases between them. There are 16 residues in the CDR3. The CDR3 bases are TGTGCCAGCAGCTTAGTGTCAGGGACGAACACCGGGGAGCTGTTTTTT. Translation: CASSLVSGTNTGELFF.